The rows below give T cell receptor beta chains drawn from one sample of a study of T cell responses to AZD1222 COVID-19 vaccine. This table comes from immunoSEQ multiplex PCR, and its TCRdb copy is limited to in-frame clones, with some not included. The sample lists approximately 97,000 clones; approximately 84% were seen once. The material was peripheral blood, obtained on day 0 of AZD1222 vaccination. The origin of the receptors is an adult in good health. CDR3s include the opening cysteine and the closing phenylalanine or tryptophan. The D gene is left open where the match is weak. Size tells how often a clone was seen (once, few, many) or the class of an expanded clone, and some rows leave it out.

v_gene	abundance	j_gene	d_gene	CDR3aa	CDR3nt
TRBV5-1	-	TRBJ1-4	TRBD1	CASSPATGGRGEKLFF	TGCGCCAGCAGCCCCGCAACAGGGGGCCGAGGTGAAAAACTGTTTTTT
TRBV19	-	TRBJ2-7	-	CASSNAMRGEQYF	TGTGCCAGTAGTAACGCCATGCGGGGCGAGCAGTACTTC
TRBV19	-	TRBJ1-1	-	CASSIADGGTEAFF	TGTGCCAGTAGTATAGCCGATGGGGGCACTGAAGCTTTCTTT
TRBV4-3	-	TRBJ1-1	-	CASSQGPGYTEAFF	TGCGCCAGCAGCCAAGGGCCGGGGTACACTGAAGCTTTCTTT
TRBV2	-	TRBJ2-3	TRBD2	CASNDQRGRFSTDTQYF	TGTGCCAGCAATGACCAGCGGGGGCGATTTAGCACAGATACGCAGTATTTT
TRBV19	once	TRBJ2-7	TRBD2	CASSQTSGFAYEQYF	TGTGCCAGTAGCCAAACTAGCGGGTTTGCCTACGAGCAGTACTTC
TRBV7-3	-	TRBJ2-7	-	CASSPQPGRMYEQYF	TGTGCCAGCAGCCCCCAGCCAGGGAGAATGTACGAGCAGTACTTC
TRBV19	-	TRBJ1-4	TRBD1	CATSDRTNEKLFF	TGTGCCACCTCGGACAGGACCAATGAAAAACTGTTTTTT
TRBV19	-	TRBJ1-1	-	CASSMGGRDTEAFF	TGTGCCAGTAGTATGGGCGGACGGGACACTGAAGCTTTCTTT
TRBV21-1	once	TRBJ2-4	-	CASSKTEPSGHKNIQYF	TGTGCCAGCAGCAAGACAGAACCGAGCGGCCACAAAAACATTCAGTACTTC
TRBV27	-	TRBJ2-1	TRBD1	CASAGTGMGEQFF	TGTGCCAGTGCCGGGACAGGGATGGGTGAGCAGTTCTTC
TRBV28	-	TRBJ1-6	-	CASSFGVYNSPLHF	TGTGCCAGCAGTTTCGGAGTCTATAATTCACCCCTCCACTTT
TRBV7-2	once	TRBJ2-3	-	CASSANLGSSTDTQYF	TGTGCCAGCAGCGCGAACCTGGGATCTAGCACAGATACGCAGTATTTT
TRBV19	-	TRBJ2-7	TRBD2	CASSTGTSSIEQYF	TGTGCCAGTAGTACCGGGACTAGCTCGATCGAGCAGTACTTC
TRBV29-1	-	TRBJ1-2	-	CSVVGTSRQGYTF	TGCAGCGTTGTGGGGACTTCTAGGCAGGGCTACACCTTC
TRBV20-1	-	TRBJ2-1	-	CSASSPAYNEQFF	TGCAGTGCAAGTAGCCCGGCCTACAATGAGCAGTTCTTC
TRBV29-1	-	TRBJ2-7	-	CSVTGTGISAYEQYF	TGCAGCGTTACCGGTACAGGGATTTCAGCCTACGAGCAGTACTTC
TRBV7-2	-	TRBJ1-6	-	CASSWGRAKDSPLHF	TGTGCCAGCAGTTGGGGGAGGGCTAAGGATTCACCCCTCCACTTT